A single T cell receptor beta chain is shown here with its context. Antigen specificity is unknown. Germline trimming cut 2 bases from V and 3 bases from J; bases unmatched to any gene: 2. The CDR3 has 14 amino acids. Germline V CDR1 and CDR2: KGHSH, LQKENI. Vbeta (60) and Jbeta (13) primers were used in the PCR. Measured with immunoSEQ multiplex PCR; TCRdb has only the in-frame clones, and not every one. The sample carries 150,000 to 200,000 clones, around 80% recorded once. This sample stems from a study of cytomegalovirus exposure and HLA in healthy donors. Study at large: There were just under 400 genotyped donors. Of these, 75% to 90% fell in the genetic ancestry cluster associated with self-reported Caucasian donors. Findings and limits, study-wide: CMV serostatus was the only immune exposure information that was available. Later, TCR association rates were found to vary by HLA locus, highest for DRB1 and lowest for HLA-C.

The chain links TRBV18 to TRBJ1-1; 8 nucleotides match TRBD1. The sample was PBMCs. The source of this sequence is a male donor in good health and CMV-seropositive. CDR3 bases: TGTGCCAGCTCACCAGGACAGGGCTACACTGAAGCTTTCTTT. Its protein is CASSPGQGYTEAFF. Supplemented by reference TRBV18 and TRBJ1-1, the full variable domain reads NAGVMQNPRHLVRRRGQEARLRCSPMKGHSHVYWYRQLPEEGLKFMVYLQKENIIDESGMPKERFSAEFPKEGPSILRIQQVVRGDSAAYFCASSPGQGYTEAFFGQGTRLTVV.